This T cell receptor beta chain was identified during a study of blood T cell repertoires in COVID-19 (dated by TCRdb to about 2020). At the level of the whole study: Samples covering the acute and convalescent phases of COVID-19 were provided by collaborators in the United States, Italy and Spain. The material from the prospective study consisted of cDNA or gDNA derived from T cells, B-cell-depleted T cells, or PBMCs. Subjects who had been exposed to COVID-19, were actively infected with it, or had recovered from it provided the deeply sampled blood TCRbeta repertoires that made up the dataset. The repertoires were released in a freely available public database meant as a resource for research on the immune response to SARS-CoV-2. Samples came from the ongoing ImmuneRACE study (first 160 participants) plus 1,254 subjects from 6 global collaborators. Sample metadata almost always included a de-identified subject ID, COVID-19 status, age in years and sex. Where available, HLA class I and class II types were taken from metadata supplied by the sample provider and were not determined by assay-based typing.

The CDR1 and CDR2 encoded by the germline V gene are MNHEY and SVGAGI. From its cysteine to its phenylalanine, the CDR3 spans 15 amino acids. CDR3 DNA is the only sequence kept; it has 45 bases, read in frame from the first base. Clipping removes 6 bases from V and 5 bases from J, with 8 as the unmatched junction base count. Enrolling through a virtual design, the prospective study's participants ranged in age from about 18 to 100 years and lived across approximately 25 United States geographic areas. In the prospective study, participants were assigned to cohorts based on the clinical history participants reported in a screening survey and a study questionnaire. Recovered participants in ImmuneRACE Cohort 3 were defined as having two consecutive negative NP/OP PCR tests, clearance from a healthcare professional, or resolution of symptoms. Each participant in the prospective study had whole blood, serum and a nasopharyngeal or oropharyngeal swab collected by mobile phlebotomists. Over a roughly 2-month period, participants in the prospective study had the option of providing additional blood draws and questionnaires. Blood samples from the prospective study were shipped frozen or at room temperature prior to DNA extraction.

This clone occurred a few times. Its antigen specificity is not known. Per-nucleotide qualities are absent, and no much larger clonotype sits a single base away. The immunoSEQ Assay, a bias-controlled multiplex PCR, was used to amplify TCRbeta CDR3 regions from genomic DNA. The authors processed their data as follows. The number of nucleated cells in each sample was estimated from the amplification of reference gene primers within the assay. To quantify the absolute abundance of each unique TCRbeta CDR3 rearrangement, sequence reads were collapsed and filtered. For each sample, productive Simpson clonality was calculated as the square root of Simpson's diversity index over productive rearrangements. TCRdb retrieved this table from immuneACCESS and kept in-frame rearrangements only. Not all clones are present; in checked studies, unresolved V genes account for under half, and no reason is known for the remainder. That table is the source of V, J and clone size, and D and trimming were worked out from the DNA. A total of more than 85,000 clones appear in this sample, approximately 83% of them only once. The top ten hold 2.7% of the sample.

Beyond this particular receptor, the publication reports: The amount of clinical and demographic metadata varied by source and participant and was provided uncurated.

This sequence originates from a woman in her forties or fifties who had recovered from COVID-19. Sequencing was carried out using PBMCs or T cells enriched from blood (not recorded which). In this chain, TRBV6-5 is recombined with TRBJ2-2; 8 bases in the junction line up with TRBD2. The CDR3 loop reads CASSPGGAWTGELFF. The DNA reads as follows: TGTGCCAGCAGCCCGGGGGGGGCGTGGACCGGGGAGCTGTTTTTT.